This paragraph reports one TCR beta chain. The sample belongs to a study of blood T cell repertoires in COVID-19. Looking at the study overall: The cDNA or gDNA used as material had been derived from T cells, B-cell-depleted T cells, or PBMCs.

This CDR3 contains 14 residues. V dropped 6 bases and J dropped 1 base, with 12 bases sitting between them. From germline, CDR1 is SQVTM and CDR2 ANQGSEA. Original methodology: The authors estimated nucleated cell counts from reference gene primer amplification. The repertoire was sequenced with immunoSEQ multiplex PCR; TCRdb's copy has only in-frame clones and lacks some. V and J calls and clone size follow that table, whereas D and trimming were derived from the DNA. The sample has 200,000 to 250,000 clones; about 82% are singletons. The chain combines TRBV29-1 with TRBJ1-4; D not resolved. Sequences were obtained from peripheral blood. The sequence derives from a man aged 80 or over with acute or convalescent COVID-19. DNA for the CDR3: TGCAGCGTCCACCTAGACGGAACTAATGAAAAACTGTTTTTT. Its protein product is CSVHLDGTNEKLFF.